This T cell receptor (beta chain) appears in the sequencing data of a study of patients and donors after allogeneic stem cell transplantation. This clonotype was picked up a small number of times. Each CDR3 protein gets one entry after TCRdb re-called the RT-PCR reads with MiXCR. Among roughly 880,000 distinct CDR3 sequences listed, around 17% were seen once. Germline V gene lookup returns CDR1 PRHDT and CDR2 FYEKMQ (reference sequence). V dropped 4 bases and J dropped 4 bases, with 19 bases sitting between them. The CDR3 runs 17 residues. V is TRBV13 and J is TRBJ2-2; the D is unclear. The clonotype was recovered from a human donor who was either an allogeneic HSCT recipient or a stem cell or donor lymphocyte infusion donor (not recorded which). It is not recorded whose cells these are; they may come from a transplant donor. The source material was blood, either unsorted or a sorted T cell fraction (not recorded which). CDR3: CASSSPSIEFGTGELFF. CDR3 DNA: TGTGCCAGCAGCTCGCCCTCCATTGAATTCGGCACCGGGGAGCTGTTTTTT.